Presented here are 3 T cell receptor beta chains from one specimen sequenced in a study of T cells in women clearing cervical HPV infection. TCRdb's copy holds only in-frame clones and misses some; the assay was immunoSEQ multiplex PCR. The listing contains tens of thousands of clones. The sample comprised blood buffy coat. The receptors were gathered from a woman between 18 and 69 years old with a cervical HPV16 infection that either progressed to CIN3+ or cleared (not recorded which).

Of note for this clone: The read is 3 residues too short to cover the CDR3 end, so that end is filled in from the germline J gene. The chain employs TRBV18 and TRBJ1-4; possible D gene TRBD1, 6 bases. The germline V gene encodes CDR1 KGHSH and CDR2 LQKENI. V was pared by 3 bases and J by 5 bases, with 10 bases between. This CDR3 region has 14 residues. CDR3 region: CASSPSRGNEKLFF. The covered CDR3 bases are TGTGCCAGCTCACCTTCCAGGGGCAATGAAAAA.

Concerning this clone: The read falls 3 residues short of the CDR3 end, and the missing part is taken from the germline J gene. The rearrangement joins TRBV4-1 to TRBJ2-5; 7 bases fit TRBD2. Germline trimming cut 1 base from V and 1 base from J; bases unmatched to any gene: 3. CDR1 is MGHRA, CDR2 YSYEKL, per germline. CDR3 length equals 15 residues. CDR3 region: CASSQAREPQETQYF. The CDR3 DNA, read in part, is TGCGCCAGCAGCCAAGCGCGGGAGCCCCAAGAGACC.

On this clone itself: The read finishes 3 residues shy of the CDR3 end, and the germline J gene is used to complete it. V is TRBV30 and J is TRBJ2-2; D remains ambiguous. In germline, CDR1 is GTSNPN, CDR2 SVGIG (reference sequence). Deletions cut 7 bases from V and 4 bases from J, with 19 bases between. The CDR3 is 15 amino acids. The DNA read from the CDR3 is TGTGCCTCCGGAAGGGCCCAACGTGGCACCGGGGAG. Protein sequence: CASGRAQRGTGE. The full CDR3 protein reads CASGRAQRGTGELFF. Together with reference TRBV30 and TRBJ2-2, the CDR3 gives the full variable domain: SQTIHQWPATLVQPVGSPLSLECTVEGTSNPNLYWYRQAAGRGLQLLFYSVGIGQISSEVPQNLSASRPQDRQFILSSKKLLLSDSGFYLCASGRAQRGTGELFFGEGSRLTVL.